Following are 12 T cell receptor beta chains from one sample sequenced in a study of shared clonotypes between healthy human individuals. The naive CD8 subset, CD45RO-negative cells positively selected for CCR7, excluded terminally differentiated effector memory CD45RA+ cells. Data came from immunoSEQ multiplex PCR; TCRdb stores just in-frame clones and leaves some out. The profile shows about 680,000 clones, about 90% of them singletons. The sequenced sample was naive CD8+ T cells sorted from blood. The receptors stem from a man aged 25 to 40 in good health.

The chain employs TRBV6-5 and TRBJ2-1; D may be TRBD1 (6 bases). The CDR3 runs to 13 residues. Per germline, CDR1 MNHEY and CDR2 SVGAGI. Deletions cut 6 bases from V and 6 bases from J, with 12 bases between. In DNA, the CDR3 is TGTGCCAGCAGCCCAGACAGGCCCAATGAGCAGTTCTTC. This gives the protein CASSPDRPNEQFF.

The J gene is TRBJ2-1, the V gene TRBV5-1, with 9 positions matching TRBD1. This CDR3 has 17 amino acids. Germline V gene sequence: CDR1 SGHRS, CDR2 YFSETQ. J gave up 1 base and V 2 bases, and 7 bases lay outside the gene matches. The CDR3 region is CASSLGQGMRSYNEQFF. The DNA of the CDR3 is TGCGCCAGCAGCTTAGGACAGGGGATGAGGTCCTACAATGAGCAGTTCTTC.

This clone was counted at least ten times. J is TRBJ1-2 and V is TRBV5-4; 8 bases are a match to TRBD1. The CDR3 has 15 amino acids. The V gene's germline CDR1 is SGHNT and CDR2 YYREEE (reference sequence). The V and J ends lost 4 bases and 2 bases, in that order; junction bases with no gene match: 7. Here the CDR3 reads CASSPGRQGNYGYTF. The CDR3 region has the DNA TGTGCCAGCAGCCCGGGTAGACAGGGGAACTATGGCTACACCTTC.

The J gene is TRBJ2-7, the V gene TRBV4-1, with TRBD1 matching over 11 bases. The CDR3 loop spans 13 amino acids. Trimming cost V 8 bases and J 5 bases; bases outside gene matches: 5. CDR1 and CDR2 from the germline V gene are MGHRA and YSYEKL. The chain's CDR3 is CASRGTGGDEQYF. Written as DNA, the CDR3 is TGCGCCAGCCGAGGGACAGGGGGAGACGAGCAGTACTTC.

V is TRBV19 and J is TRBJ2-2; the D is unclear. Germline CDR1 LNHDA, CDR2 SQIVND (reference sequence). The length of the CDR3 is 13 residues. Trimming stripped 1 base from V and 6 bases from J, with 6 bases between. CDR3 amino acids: CASSIVPPGELFF. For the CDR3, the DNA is TGTGCCAGTAGTATAGTGCCTCCCGGGGAGCTGTTTTTT.

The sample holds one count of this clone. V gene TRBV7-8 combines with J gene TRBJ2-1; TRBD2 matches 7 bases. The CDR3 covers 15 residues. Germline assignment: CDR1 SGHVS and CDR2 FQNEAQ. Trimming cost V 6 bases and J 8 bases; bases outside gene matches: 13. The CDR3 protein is CASSRLGGVGDEQFF. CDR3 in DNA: TGTGCCAGCAGTCGATTGGGGGGGGTAGGCGATGAGCAGTTCTTC.

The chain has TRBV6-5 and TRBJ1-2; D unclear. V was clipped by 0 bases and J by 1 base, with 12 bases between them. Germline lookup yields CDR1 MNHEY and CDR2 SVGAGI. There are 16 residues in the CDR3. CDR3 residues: CASSYSNRQDNYGYTF. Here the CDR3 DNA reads TGTGCCAGCAGTTACTCAAACCGACAAGATAACTATGGCTACACCTTC.

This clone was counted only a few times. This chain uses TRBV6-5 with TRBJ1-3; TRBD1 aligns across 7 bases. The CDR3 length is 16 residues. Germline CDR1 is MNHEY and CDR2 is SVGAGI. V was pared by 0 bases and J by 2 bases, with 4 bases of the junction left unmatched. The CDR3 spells CASSYSGQSPGNTIYF. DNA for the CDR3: TGTGCCAGCAGTTACTCGGGACAGTCACCTGGAAACACCATATATTTT.

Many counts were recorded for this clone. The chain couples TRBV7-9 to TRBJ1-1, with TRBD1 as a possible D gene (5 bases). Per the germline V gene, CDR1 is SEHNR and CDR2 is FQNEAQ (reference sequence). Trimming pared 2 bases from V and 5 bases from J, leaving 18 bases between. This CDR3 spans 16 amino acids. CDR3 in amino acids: CASSLHSRGVRTEAFF. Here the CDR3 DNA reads TGTGCCAGCAGCTTACACAGTCGGGGGGTAAGGACTGAAGCTTTCTTT.

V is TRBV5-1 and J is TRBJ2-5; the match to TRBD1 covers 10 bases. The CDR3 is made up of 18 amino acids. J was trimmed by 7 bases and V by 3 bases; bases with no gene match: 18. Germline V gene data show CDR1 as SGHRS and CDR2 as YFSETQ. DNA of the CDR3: TGCGCCAGCAGCTCACCCCGACAGGGGGCGCGTGAAGTCCCGACCCAGTACTTC. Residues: CASSSPRQGAREVPTQYF.

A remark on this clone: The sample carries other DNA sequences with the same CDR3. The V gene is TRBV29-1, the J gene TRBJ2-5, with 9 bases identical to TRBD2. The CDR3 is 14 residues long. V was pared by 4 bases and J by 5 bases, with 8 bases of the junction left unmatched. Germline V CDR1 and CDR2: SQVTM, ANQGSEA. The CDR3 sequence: CSVVLAGEGETQYF. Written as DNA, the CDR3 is TGCAGCGTTGTTTTAGCGGGAGAGGGGGAGACCCAGTACTTC.

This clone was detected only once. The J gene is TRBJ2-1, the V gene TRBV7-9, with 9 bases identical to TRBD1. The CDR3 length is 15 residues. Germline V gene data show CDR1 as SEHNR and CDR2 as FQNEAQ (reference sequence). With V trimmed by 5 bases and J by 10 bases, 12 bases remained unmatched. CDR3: CASSERDRESEEQFF. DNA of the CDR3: TGTGCCAGCAGCGAACGGGACAGGGAATCGGAAGAGCAGTTCTTC.